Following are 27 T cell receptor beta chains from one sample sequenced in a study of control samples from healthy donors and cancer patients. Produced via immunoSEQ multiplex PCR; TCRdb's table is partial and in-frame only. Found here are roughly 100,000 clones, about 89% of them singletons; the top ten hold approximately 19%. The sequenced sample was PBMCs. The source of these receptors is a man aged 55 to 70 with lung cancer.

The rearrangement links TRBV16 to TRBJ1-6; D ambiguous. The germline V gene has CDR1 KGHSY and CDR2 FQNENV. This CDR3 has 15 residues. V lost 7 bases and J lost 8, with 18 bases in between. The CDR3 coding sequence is TGTGCCAGCACCCCTAGTAGAACAGTCGATTCACCCCTCCACTTT. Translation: CASTPSRTVDSPLHF.

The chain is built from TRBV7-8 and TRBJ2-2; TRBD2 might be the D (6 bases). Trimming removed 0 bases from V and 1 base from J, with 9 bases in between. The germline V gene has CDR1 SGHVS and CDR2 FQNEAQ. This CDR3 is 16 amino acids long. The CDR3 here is CASSLAGGLNTGELFF. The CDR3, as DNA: TGTGCCAGCAGCTTAGCGGGAGGATTGAACACCGGGGAGCTGTTTTTT.

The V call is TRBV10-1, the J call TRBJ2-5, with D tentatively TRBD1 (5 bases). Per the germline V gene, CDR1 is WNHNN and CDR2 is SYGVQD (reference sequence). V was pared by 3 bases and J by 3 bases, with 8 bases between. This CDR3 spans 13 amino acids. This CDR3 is CASSEPGKETQYF. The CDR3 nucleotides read TGCGCCAGCAGTGAACCAGGGAAAGAGACCCAGTACTTC.

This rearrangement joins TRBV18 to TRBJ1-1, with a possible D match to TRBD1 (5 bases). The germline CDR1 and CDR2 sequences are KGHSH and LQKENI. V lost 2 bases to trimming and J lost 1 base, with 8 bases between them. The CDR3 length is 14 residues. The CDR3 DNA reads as TGTGCCAGCTCACCAGCAGGGACGAACACTGAAGCTTTCTTT. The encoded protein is CASSPAGTNTEAFF.

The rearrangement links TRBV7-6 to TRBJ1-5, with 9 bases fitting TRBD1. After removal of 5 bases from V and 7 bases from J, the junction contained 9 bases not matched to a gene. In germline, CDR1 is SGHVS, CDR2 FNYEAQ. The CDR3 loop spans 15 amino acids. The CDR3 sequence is CASSASVTGGQPQHF. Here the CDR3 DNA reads TGTGCCAGCAGCGCAAGCGTCACAGGGGGCCAGCCCCAGCATTTT. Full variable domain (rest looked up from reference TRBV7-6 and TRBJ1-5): GAGVSQSPRYKVTKRGQDVALRCDPISGHVSLYWYRQALGQGPEFLTYFNYEAQQDKSGLPNDRFSAERPEGSISTLTIQRTEQRDSAMYRCASSASVTGGQPQHFGDGTRLSIL.

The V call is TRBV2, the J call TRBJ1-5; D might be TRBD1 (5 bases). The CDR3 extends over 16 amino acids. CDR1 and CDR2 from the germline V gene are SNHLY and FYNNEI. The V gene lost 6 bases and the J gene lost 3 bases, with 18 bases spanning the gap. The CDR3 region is CASRVSGSVDNQPQHF. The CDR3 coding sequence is TGTGCCAGCAGGGTTTCAGGGTCAGTGGACAATCAGCCCCAGCATTTT.

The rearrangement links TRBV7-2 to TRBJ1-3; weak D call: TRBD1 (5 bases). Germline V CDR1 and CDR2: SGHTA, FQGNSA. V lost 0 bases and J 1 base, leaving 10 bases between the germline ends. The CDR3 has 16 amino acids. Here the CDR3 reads CASSLAGGNSGNTIYF. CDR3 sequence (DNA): TGTGCCAGCAGCTTAGCTGGGGGGAATTCTGGAAACACCATATATTTT.

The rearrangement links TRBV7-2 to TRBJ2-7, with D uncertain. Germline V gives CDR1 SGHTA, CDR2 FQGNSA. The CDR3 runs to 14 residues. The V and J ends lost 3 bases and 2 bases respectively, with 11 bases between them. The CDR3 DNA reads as TGTGCCAGCAGCTTTCTGACGGTCCCCTACGAGCAGTACTTC. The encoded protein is CASSFLTVPYEQYF.

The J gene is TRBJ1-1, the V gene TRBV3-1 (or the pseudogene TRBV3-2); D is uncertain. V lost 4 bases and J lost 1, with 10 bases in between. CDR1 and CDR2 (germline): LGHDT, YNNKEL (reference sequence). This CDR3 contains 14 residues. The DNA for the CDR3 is TGTGCCAGCAGCCGGTGGGAGGGGAACACTGAAGCTTTCTTT. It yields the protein CASSRWEGNTEAFF.

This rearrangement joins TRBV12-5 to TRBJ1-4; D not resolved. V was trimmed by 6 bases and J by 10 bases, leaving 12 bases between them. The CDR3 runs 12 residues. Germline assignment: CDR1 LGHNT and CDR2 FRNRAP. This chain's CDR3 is CASGFSIAKLFF. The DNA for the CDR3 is TGTGCTAGTGGATTTTCAATAGCAAAACTGTTTTTT.

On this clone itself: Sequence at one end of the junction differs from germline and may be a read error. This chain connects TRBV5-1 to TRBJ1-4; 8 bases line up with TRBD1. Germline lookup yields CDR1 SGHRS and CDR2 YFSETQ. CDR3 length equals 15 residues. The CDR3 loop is CANSSVPGQVEKLFF. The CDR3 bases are TGCGCCAACAGCTCCGTCCCGGGACAGGTAGAAAAACTGTTTTTT.

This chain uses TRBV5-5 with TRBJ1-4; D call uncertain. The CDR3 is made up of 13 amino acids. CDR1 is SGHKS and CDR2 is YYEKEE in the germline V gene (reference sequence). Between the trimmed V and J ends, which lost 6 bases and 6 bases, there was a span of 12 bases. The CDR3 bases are TGTGCCAGCAACGGCCCTTGGGATGAAAAACTGTTTTTT. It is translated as CASNGPWDEKLFF.

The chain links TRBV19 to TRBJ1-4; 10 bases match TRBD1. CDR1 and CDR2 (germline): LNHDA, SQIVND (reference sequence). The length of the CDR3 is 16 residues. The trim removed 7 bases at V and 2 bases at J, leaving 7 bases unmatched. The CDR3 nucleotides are TGTGCCAGTAAACGGGGACAGGGGACCACTAATGAAAAACTGTTTTTT. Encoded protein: CASKRGQGTTNEKLFF.

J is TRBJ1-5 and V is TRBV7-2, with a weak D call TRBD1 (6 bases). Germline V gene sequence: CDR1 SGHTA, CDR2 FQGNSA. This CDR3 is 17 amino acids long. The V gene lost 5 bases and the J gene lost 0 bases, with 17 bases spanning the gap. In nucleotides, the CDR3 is TGTGCCAGCAGCAGCAGCAGACAGGTCTATAGCAATCAGCCCCAGCATTTT. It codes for CASSSSRQVYSNQPQHF.

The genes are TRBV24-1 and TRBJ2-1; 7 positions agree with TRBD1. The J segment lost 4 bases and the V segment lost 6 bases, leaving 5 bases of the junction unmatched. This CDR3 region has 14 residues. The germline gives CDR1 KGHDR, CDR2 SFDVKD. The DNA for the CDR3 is TGTGCCACCAGTTCTGGGACAGTTTACAATGAGCAGTTCTTC. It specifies CATSSGTVYNEQFF.

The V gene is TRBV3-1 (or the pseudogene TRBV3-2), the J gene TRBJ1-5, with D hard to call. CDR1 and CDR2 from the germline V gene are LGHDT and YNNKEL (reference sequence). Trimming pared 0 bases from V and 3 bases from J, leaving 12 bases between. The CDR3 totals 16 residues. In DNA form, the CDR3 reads TGTGCCAGCAGCCAAGAAGGAGGACGGACCAATCAGCCCCAGCATTTT. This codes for CASSQEGGRTNQPQHF.

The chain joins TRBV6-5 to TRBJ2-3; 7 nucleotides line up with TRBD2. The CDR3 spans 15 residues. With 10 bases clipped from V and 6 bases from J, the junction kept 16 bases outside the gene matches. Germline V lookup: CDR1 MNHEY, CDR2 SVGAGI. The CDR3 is CATFPSGARADTQYF. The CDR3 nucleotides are TGTGCCACCTTTCCCAGCGGGGCCCGAGCGGATACGCAGTATTTT.

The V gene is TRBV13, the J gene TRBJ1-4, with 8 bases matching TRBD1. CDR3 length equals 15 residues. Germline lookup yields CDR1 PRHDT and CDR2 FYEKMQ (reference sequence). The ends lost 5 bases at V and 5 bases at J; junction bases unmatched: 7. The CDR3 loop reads CASSRYGTGNEKLFF. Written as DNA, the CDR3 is TGTGCCAGCAGCCGATATGGGACAGGCAATGAAAAACTGTTTTTT.

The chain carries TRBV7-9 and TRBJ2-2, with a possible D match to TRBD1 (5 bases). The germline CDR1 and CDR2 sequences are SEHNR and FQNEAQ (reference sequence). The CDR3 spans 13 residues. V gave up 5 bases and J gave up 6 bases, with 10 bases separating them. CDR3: CASSPRVSGELFF. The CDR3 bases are TGTGCCAGCAGCCCCAGGGTCTCCGGGGAGCTGTTTTTT.

CDR3 sequence (DNA): TGTGCCAGCAGCGTAGCGTCGGGGGGGATGAACACTGAAGCTTTCTTT. Translating gives CASSVASGGMNTEAFF. The chain recombines TRBV9 with TRBJ1-1, with D possibly being TRBD1 (5 bases). V lost 0 bases and J 0 bases, leaving 12 bases between the germline ends. The CDR3 length is 16 residues. Germline CDR1 reads SGDLS; CDR2 reads YYNGEE.

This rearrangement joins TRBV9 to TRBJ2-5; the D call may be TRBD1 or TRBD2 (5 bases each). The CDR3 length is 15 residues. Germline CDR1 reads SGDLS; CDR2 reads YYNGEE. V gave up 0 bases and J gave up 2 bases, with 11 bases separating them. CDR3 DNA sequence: TGTGCCAGCAGCGTAGGATACGGGACGCAAGAGACCCAGTACTTC. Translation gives CASSVGYGTQETQYF.

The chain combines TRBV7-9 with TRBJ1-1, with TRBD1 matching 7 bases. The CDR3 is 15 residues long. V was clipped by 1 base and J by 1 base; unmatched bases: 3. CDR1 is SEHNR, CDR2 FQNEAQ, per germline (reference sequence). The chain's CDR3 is CASSLGAGGNTEAFF. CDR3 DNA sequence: TGTGCCAGCAGCTTAGGTGCAGGGGGGAACACTGAAGCTTTCTTT. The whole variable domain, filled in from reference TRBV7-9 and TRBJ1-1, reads DTGVSQNPRHKITKRGQNVTFRCDPISEHNRLYWYRQTLGQGPEFLTYFQNEAQLEKSRLLSDRFSAERPKGSFSTLEIQRTEQGDSAMYLCASSLGAGGNTEAFFGQGTRLTVV.

The CDR3 nucleotides are TGTGCCAGCAGCCCTGCCTATGGCTACACCTTC. Amino acid sequence: CASSPAYGYTF. This chain joins TRBV7-9 and TRBJ1-2; no clear D gene. The length of the CDR3 is 11 residues. Trimming shortened V by 5 bases and J by 4 bases, and 5 bases separated the two germline ends. Germline assignment: CDR1 SEHNR and CDR2 FQNEAQ (reference sequence).

The CDR3 reads CSVGGTVGNTIYF. CDR3 DNA sequence: TGCAGCGTTGGCGGGACGGTGGGAAACACCATATATTTT. This chain links TRBV29-1 with TRBJ1-3, with D maybe TRBD1 (5 bases). Germline V gene sequence: CDR1 SQVTM, CDR2 ANQGSEA. The CDR3 runs to 13 residues. With 4 bases removed from V and 4 bases from J, the gap between germline ends came to 11 bases.

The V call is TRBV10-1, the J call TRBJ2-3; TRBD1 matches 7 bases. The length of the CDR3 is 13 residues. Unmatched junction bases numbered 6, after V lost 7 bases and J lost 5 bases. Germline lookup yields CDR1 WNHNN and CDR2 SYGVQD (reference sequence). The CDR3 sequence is CASKGQQRDTQYF. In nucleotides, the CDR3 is TGCGCCAGCAAGGGACAGCAGAGAGATACGCAGTATTTT.

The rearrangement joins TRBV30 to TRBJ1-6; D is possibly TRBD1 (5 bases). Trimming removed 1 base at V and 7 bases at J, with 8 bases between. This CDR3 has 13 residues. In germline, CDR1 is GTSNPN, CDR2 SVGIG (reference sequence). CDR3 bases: TGTGCCTGGAGTGGACAGTGGAATTCACCCCTCCACTTT. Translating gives CAWSGQWNSPLHF.

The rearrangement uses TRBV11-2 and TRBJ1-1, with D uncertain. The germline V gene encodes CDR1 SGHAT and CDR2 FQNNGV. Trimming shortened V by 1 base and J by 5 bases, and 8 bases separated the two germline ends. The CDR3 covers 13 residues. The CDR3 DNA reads TGTGCCAGCAGCTTAGTTGCGGGAACTGAAGCTTTCTTT. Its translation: CASSLVAGTEAFF.